The present TCR beta chain was sequenced within a study of shared clonotypes between healthy human individuals. Naive CD8 cells, CD45RO-negative and positively selected for CCR7, excluded terminally differentiated effector memory CD45RA+ cells. Here immunoSEQ multiplex PCR was the method, and the copy in TCRdb shows in-frame clones only, minus some. Among approximately 1.9 million clones listed, 80% to 95% were seen once. The ends were cut back, 3 bases at V and 15 bases at J, with 9 bases in the middle. The CDR3 extends over 10 amino acids. The germline CDR1 and CDR2 sequences are MNHEY and SMNVEV (reference sequence).

The material sequenced was naive CD8+ T cells from PBMCs. This clonotype was sampled from a young man in good health. Some clones in this sample may be carry-over from other donors' samples. The chain carries TRBV27 and TRBJ2-4; a weak D match, TRBD1 (5 bases). The CDR3 region is CASSFDRLYF. Written as DNA, the CDR3 is TGTGCCAGCAGTTTCGACAGACTGTACTTC.